A single sample is the source of the 21 T cell receptor beta chains below, sequenced in a study of blood T cell repertoires in COVID-19. The data were produced by immunoSEQ multiplex PCR, yet TCRdb's version contains in-frame clones alone and is incomplete. The sample holds roughly 40,000 clones, approximately 91% seen once. The sequencing input was peripheral blood. Receptors were obtained from a human donor in a cohort sampled during active COVID-19.

The sample holds one count of this clone. The gene calls are TRBV9 and TRBJ2-3, with 9 positions matching TRBD2. The CDR3 consists of 15 residues. V lost 4 bases and J lost 6; bases outside the gene matches: 9. Germline lookup yields CDR1 SGDLS and CDR2 YYNGEE. CDR3 in amino acids: CASSFSGGVLDTQYF. CDR3 DNA sequence: TGTGCCAGCAGCTTTAGCGGGGGAGTTCTGGATACGCAGTATTTT.

The sample holds one count of this clone. The chain has TRBV7-9 and TRBJ1-2; tentative D call: TRBD1 (5 bases). The CDR3 is made up of 15 amino acids. Germline CDR1 SEHNR, CDR2 FQNEAQ (reference sequence). Trimming took 1 base from V and 5 from J, leaving 14 bases between them. CDR3: CASSLGIGVLYGYTF. CDR3 nucleotides: TGTGCCAGCAGCTTAGGTATAGGGGTCCTGTATGGCTACACCTTC.

CDR3 DNA: TGTGCCTGGAGATTCCCGGGACAGGGGCGCAACGAGCAGTACTTC. This encodes CAWRFPGQGRNEQYF. This sequence joins TRBV30 and TRBJ2-7; TRBD1 matches 10 bases. V lost 3 bases, J lost 5 bases, and 10 bases stayed unmatched. The CDR3 loop spans 15 amino acids. The germline V gene has CDR1 GTSNPN and CDR2 SVGIG (reference sequence). The complete variable domain, with remaining parts taken from reference TRBV30 and TRBJ2-7, reads SQTIHQWPATLVQPVGSPLSLECTVEGTSNPNLYWYRQAAGRGLQLLFYSVGIGQISSEVPQNLSASRPQDRQFILSSKKLLLSDSGFYLCAWRFPGQGRNEQYFGPGTRLTVT.

The chain links TRBV14 to TRBJ2-5; D possibly corresponds to TRBD2 (6 bases). V was clipped by 3 bases and J by 5 bases, with 10 bases between them. The CDR3 extends over 13 amino acids. Germline values: CDR1 SGHDN, CDR2 FVKESK. The CDR3 here is CASSQLGSETQYF. The DNA of the CDR3 is TGTGCCAGCAGCCAGCTCGGGAGCGAGACCCAGTACTTC.

The V call is TRBV21-1, the J call TRBJ2-1; the table's D call of TRBD2 was not tested on the DNA. TRBV21-1 is designated a pseudogene. The CDR3 totals 16 residues. In DNA form, the CDR3 reads TGTGCCAGCAGAAGTCGCGGGAGGGCCTCAGACAATGAGCAGTTCTTC. It translates to CASRSRGRASDNEQFF.

The chain employs TRBV10-3 and TRBJ1-2; possibly TRBD1 for D (5 bases). This CDR3 comprises 13 residues. Per the germline V gene, CDR1 is ENHRY and CDR2 is SYGVKD. Trimming shortened V by 11 bases and J by 5 bases, and 18 bases separated the two germline ends. CDR3 region: CASYLDTPYGYTF. CDR3 in DNA: TGTGCCTCATACCTGGACACCCCTTATGGCTACACCTTC.

This chain uses TRBV6-6 with TRBJ1-4; 8 nucleotides agree with TRBD1. This CDR3 has 16 residues. Trimming cost V 5 bases and J 5 bases; bases outside gene matches: 10. Per the germline V gene, CDR1 is MNHNY and CDR2 is SVGAGI (reference sequence). The CDR3 coding sequence is TGTGCCAGCAGTAACGTGGACAGGGTCTCAAATGAAAAACTGTTTTTT. Its protein product is CASSNVDRVSNEKLFF.

The chain is built from TRBV27 and TRBJ2-7; no clear D gene. There are 12 residues in the CDR3. The V and J ends lost 6 bases and 2 bases respectively, with 8 bases between them. CDR1 and CDR2 from the germline V gene are MNHEY and SMNVEV (reference sequence). The CDR3 sequence is CASSLNAYEQYF. CDR3 nucleotide sequence: TGTGCCAGCAGCCTAAATGCCTACGAGCAGTACTTC.

The gene calls are TRBV11-2 and TRBJ2-1, with 10 bases matching TRBD2. The CDR3 length is 18 residues. V lost 4 bases, J lost 6 bases, and 15 bases stayed unmatched. Germline V gene sequence: CDR1 SGHAT, CDR2 FQNNGV. This CDR3 is CASSSSGGSGRALNEQFF. The CDR3 nucleotides read TGTGCCAGCAGCTCCTCCGGGGGCAGCGGGAGGGCCCTCAATGAGCAGTTCTTC.

J is TRBJ2-1 and V is TRBV30; 14 bases are a match to TRBD2. V shed 2 bases and J 0 bases; nucleotides not matched to a gene: 21. The CDR3 sequence is 23 residues long. CDR1 is GTSNPN, CDR2 SVGIG, per germline (reference sequence). The CDR3 region has the DNA TGTGCCTGGAGTCCATACACGGTCCGTAAGACTAGCGGGAGGGGTGGCTCCTACAATGAGCAGTTCTTC. Its translation is CAWSPYTVRKTSGRGGSYNEQFF.

The chain employs TRBV4-2 and TRBJ1-3; TRBD1 agrees at 7 bases. CDR1 is LGHNA, CDR2 YNFKEQ, per germline. This CDR3 spans 16 amino acids. The V and J ends lost 3 bases and 0 bases, in that order; junction bases with no gene match: 5. The CDR3 DNA is TGTGCCAGCAGCCAGGAAGGGACAGTCTCTGGAAACACCATATATTTT. Protein: CASSQEGTVSGNTIYF.

This chain's CDR3 is CASSQRGPPFTDTQYF. The CDR3 nucleotides are TGTGCCAGCAGCCAGCGGGGGCCTCCCTTCACAGATACGCAGTATTTT. The chain joins TRBV7-3 to TRBJ2-3; 8 bases line up with TRBD2. This CDR3 spans 16 amino acids. Germline CDR1 reads SGHTA; CDR2 reads FQGTGA. Germline trimming cut 5 bases from V and 2 bases from J; bases unmatched to any gene: 9.

The chain uses TRBV18 and TRBJ1-1; D possibly corresponds to TRBD1 (6 bases). V dropped 6 bases and J dropped 4 bases, with 12 bases sitting between them. The CDR3 runs 13 residues. Germline CDR1 reads KGHSH; CDR2 reads LQKENI. CDR3 DNA sequence: TGTGCCAGCTCGTTACAGGGTGGCACTGAAGCTTTCTTT. Translating it yields CASSLQGGTEAFF.

Comments on this clone: The junction differs from germline at one of its ends, possibly a read error. The chain employs TRBV30 and TRBJ1-2; D is ambiguous. The germline gives CDR1 GTSNPN, CDR2 SVGIG (reference sequence). This CDR3 has 11 amino acids. The CDR3 loop reads CAWSVKEEKPF. The CDR3 DNA reads TGTGCCTGGAGTGTCAAGGAGGAGAAACCCTTC.

The J gene is TRBJ2-7, the V gene TRBV19, with a weak D call TRBD2 (6 bases). Trimming stripped 0 bases from V and 0 bases from J, with 9 bases between. This CDR3 has 15 amino acids. Germline V gene data show CDR1 as LNHDA and CDR2 as SQIVND (reference sequence). CDR3 sequence (DNA): TGTGCCAGTAGTATAGAGGAGGGGTCCTCCTACGAGCAGTACTTC. It encodes CASSIEEGSSYEQYF.

This clone was detected once. V and J are TRBV6-5 and TRBJ1-5; 9 bases line up with TRBD1. The V gene's germline CDR1 is MNHEY and CDR2 SVGAGI. The V segment lost 10 bases and the J segment 2 bases; nucleotides outside the gene matches: 3. The CDR3 runs to 13 residues. CDR3 protein: CATRDRGNQPQHF. In DNA, the CDR3 is TGTGCCACCAGGGACAGGGGCAATCAGCCCCAGCATTTT.

This sequence joins TRBV7-2 and TRBJ2-7; 13 bases align to TRBD2. The CDR3 has 15 residues. Germline CDR1 SGHTA, CDR2 FQGNSA. J gave up 6 bases and V 2 bases, and 4 bases lay outside the gene matches. In DNA, the CDR3 is TGTGCCAGCAGCTTATGGGGACTAGCGGGATCCGAGCAGTACTTC. The encoded protein is CASSLWGLAGSEQYF. The whole variable domain, remainder taken from reference TRBV7-2 and TRBJ2-7, is GAGVSQSPSNKVTEKGKDVELRCDPISGHTALYWYRQSLGQGLEFLIYFQGNSAPDKSGLPSDRFSAERTGGSVSTLTIQRTQQEDSAVYLCASSLWGLAGSEQYFGPGTRLTVT.

This chain links TRBV19 with TRBJ1-2, with TRBD1 as a possible D gene (6 bases). Per the germline V gene, CDR1 is LNHDA and CDR2 is SQIVND (reference sequence). Deletions cut 4 bases from V and 8 bases from J, with 17 bases between. The CDR3 runs 14 residues. CDR3 loop: CASSTQQGLQGYTF. CDR3 sequence (DNA): TGTGCCAGTAGTACCCAACAGGGTTTGCAAGGCTACACCTTC.

J is TRBJ2-3 and V is TRBV7-9; D may be TRBD2 (6 bases). The CDR3 has 17 amino acids. The germline CDR1 and CDR2 sequences are SEHNR and FQNEAQ (reference sequence). V dropped 4 bases and J dropped 6 bases, with 23 bases sitting between them. The DNA of the CDR3 is TGTGCCAGCAGCTCAGAATCCCGGGATCTAAGCGGGGATACGCAGTATTTT. Its translation: CASSSESRDLSGDTQYF.

This chain connects TRBV5-1 to TRBJ1-3; 7 bases are a match to TRBD1. Germline V lookup: CDR1 SGHRS, CDR2 YFSETQ. With 3 bases clipped from V and 2 bases from J, the junction kept 5 bases outside the gene matches. This CDR3 is built from 15 residues. In DNA, the CDR3 is TGCGCCAGCAGCTCCACCGGGACAGCTGGAAACACCATATATTTT. It encodes CASSSTGTAGNTIYF.

This clone was counted once. The chain uses TRBV7-9 and TRBJ2-2; 9 bases align to TRBD2. CDR1 and CDR2 (germline): SEHNR, FQNEAQ (reference sequence). This CDR3 is 15 amino acids long. V shed 7 bases and J 5 bases; nucleotides not matched to a gene: 8. For the CDR3, the DNA is TGTGCCAGCACCATTAGCGGGAGTGGAACCGGGGAGCTGTTTTTT. This translates into CASTISGSGTGELFF.